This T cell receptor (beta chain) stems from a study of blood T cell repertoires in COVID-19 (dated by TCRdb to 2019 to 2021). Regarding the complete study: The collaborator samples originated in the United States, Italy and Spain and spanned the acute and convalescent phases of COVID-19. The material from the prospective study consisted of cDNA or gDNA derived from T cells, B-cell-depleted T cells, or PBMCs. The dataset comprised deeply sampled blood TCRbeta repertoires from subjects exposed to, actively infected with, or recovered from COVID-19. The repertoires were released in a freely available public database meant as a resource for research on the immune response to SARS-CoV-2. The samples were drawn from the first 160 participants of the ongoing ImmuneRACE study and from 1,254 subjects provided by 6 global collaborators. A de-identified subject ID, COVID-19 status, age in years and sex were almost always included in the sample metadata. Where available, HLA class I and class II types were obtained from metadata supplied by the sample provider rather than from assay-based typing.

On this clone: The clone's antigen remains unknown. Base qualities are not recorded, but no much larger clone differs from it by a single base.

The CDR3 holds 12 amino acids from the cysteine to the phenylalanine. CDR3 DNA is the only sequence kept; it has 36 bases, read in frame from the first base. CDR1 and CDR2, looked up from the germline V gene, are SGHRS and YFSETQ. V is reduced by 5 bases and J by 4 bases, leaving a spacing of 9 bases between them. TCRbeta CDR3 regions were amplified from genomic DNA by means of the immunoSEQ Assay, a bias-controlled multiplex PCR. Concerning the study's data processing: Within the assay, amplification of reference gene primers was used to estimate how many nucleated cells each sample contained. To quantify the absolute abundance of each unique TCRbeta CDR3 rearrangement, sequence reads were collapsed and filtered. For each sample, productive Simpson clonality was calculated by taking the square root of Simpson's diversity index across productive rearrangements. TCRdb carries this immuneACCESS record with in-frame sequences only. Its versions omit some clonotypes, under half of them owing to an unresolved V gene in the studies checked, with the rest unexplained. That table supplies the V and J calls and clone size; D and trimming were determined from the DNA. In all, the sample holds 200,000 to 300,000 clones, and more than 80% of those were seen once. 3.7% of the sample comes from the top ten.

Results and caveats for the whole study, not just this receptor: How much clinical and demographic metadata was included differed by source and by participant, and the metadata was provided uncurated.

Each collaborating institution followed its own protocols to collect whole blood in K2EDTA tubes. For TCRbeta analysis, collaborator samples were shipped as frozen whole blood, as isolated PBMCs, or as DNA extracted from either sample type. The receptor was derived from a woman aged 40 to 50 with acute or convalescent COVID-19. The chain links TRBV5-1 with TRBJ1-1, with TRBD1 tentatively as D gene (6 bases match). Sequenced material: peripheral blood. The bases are TGCGCCAGCAGGGGGGCGCCCACTGAAGCTTTCTTT. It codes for CASRGAPTEAFF.